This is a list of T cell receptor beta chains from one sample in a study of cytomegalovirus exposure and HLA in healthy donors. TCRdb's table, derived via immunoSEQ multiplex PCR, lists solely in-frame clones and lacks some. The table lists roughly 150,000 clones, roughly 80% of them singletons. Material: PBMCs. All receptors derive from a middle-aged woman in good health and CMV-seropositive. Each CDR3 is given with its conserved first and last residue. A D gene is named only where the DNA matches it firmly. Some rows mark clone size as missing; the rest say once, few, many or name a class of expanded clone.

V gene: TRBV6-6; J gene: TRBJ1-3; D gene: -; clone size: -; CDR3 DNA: TGTGCCAGCAGTCATCAGGGGAGGGAAGGAAACACCATATATTTT; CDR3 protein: CASSHQGREGNTIYF
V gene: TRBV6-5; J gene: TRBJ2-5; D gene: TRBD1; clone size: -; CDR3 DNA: TGTGCCAGCTCCCAGGGGGCAAGGGAGACCCAGTACTTC; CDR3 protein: CASSQGARETQYF
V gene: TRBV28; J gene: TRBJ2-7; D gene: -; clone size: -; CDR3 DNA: TGTGCCAGCAGTTCCAATACGGGTCTATACGAGCAGTACTTC; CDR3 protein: CASSSNTGLYEQYF
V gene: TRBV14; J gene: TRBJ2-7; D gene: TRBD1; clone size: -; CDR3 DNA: TGTGCCAGCAGCCTGAGGACAGGGTTCTTCTACGAGCAGTACTTC; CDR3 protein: CASSLRTGFFYEQYF
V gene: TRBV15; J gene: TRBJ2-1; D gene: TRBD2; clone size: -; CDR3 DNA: TGTGCCACAGGACTAGCGGGAGGGATAAATGAGCAGTTCTTC; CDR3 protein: CATGLAGGINEQFF
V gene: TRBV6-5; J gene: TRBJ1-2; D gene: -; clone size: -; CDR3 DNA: TGTGCCAGCAGCCAACAGGGATATGGCTACACCTTC; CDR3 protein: CASSQQGYGYTF
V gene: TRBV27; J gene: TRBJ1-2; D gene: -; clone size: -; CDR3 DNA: TGTGCCAGCAGTTTGAGCCCGGCCGGGGGCTACACCTTC; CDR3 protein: CASSLSPAGGYTF
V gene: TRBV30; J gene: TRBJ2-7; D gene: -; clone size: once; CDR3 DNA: TGTGCCTGGTCCGGAGCGGCGTACGAGCAGTACTTC; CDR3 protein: CAWSGAAYEQYF
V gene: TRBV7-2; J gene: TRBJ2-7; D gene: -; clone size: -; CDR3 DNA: TGTGCCAGCAGCTTAGGGGGACTGACCTCCTACGAGCAGTACTTC; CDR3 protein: CASSLGGLTSYEQYF
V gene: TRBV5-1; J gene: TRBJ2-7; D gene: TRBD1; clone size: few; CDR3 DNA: TGCGCCAGCAGCTTAAAACAGGGGGGCGAGCAGTACTTC; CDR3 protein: CASSLKQGGEQYF
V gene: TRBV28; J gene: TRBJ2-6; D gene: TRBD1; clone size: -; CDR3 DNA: TGTGCCAGCAATGGGGACAGGTTCTCTGGGGCCAACGTCCTGACTTTC; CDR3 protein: CASNGDRFSGANVLTF
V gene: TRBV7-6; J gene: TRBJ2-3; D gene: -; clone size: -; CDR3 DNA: TGTGCCAGCAGCTTCAGCGGGGATACGCAGTATTTT; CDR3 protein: CASSFSGDTQYF
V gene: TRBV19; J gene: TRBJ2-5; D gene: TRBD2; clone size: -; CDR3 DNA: TGTGCCAGCACCTATGGGACTAGCGGCTTAGAGACCCAGTACTTC; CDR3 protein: CASTYGTSGLETQYF
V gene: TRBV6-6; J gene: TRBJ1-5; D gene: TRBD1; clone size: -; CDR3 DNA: TGTGCCAGCAGTGCAGGGGGTTGGCAGCCCCAGCATTTT; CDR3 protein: CASSAGGWQPQHF
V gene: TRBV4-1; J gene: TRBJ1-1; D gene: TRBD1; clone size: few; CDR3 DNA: TGCGCCAGCAAAGACACCGGGACAGGGTCTTTAGAAGCTTTCTTT; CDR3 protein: CASKDTGTGSLEAFF
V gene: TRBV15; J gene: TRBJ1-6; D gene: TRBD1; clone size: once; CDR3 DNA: TGTGCCACCAGCCCAGGGGGTAATTCACCCCTCCACTTT; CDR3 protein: CATSPGGNSPLHF
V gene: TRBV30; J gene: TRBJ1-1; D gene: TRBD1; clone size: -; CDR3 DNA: TGTGCCGGCCAGGGACAGGAGAACACTGAAGCTTTCTTT; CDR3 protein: CAGQGQENTEAFF
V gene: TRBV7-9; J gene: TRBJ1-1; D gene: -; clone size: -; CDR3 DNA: TGTGCCAGCAGCTCCCGACAGAACACTGAAGCTTTCTTT; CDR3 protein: CASSSRQNTEAFF
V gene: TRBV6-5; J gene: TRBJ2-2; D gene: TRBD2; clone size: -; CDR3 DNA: TGTGCCAGCTCCGAGCGGGGGGGCCCCGGGGAGCTGTTTTTT; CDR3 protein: CASSERGGPGELFF
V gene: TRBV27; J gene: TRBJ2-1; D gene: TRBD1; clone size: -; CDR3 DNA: TGTGCCAGCAGACTGGGACAGGGGTCCTACAATGAGCAGTTCTTC; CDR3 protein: CASRLGQGSYNEQFF
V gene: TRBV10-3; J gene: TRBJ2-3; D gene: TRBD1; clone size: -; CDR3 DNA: TGTGCCATCAGTGGGGGGGACAGGTTCACAGATACGCAGTATTTT; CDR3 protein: CAISGGDRFTDTQYF
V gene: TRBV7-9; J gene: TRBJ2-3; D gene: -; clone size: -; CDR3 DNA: TGTGCCAGCTCGACAGATACGCAGTATTTT; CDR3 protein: CASSTDTQYF
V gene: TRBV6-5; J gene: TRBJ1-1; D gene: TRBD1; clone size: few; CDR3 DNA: TGTGCCAGCAGTCCCCGGGACAGACGGGGAGCTTTCTTT; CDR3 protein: CASSPRDRRGAFF
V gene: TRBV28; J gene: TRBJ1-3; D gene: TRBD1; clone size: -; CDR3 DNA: TGTGCCAGCAGCGGTGGCACAGGGGCGTACTCTGGAAACACCATATATTTT; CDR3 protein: CASSGGTGAYSGNTIYF
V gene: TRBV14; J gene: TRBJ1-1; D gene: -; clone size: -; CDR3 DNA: TGTGCCAGCAGTTATTCAGGGGCTGCTGAAGCTTTCTTT; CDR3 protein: CASSYSGAAEAFF
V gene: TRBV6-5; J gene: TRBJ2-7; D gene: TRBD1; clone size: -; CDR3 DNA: TGTGCCAGCAAGGACAGGGGATCCTACGAGCAGTACTTC; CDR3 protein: CASKDRGSYEQYF
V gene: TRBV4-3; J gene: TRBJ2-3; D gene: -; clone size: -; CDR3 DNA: TGCGCCAGCAGCCTCCGGTGGGGGGACTGGCCCACAGATACGCAGTATTTT; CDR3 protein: CASSLRWGDWPTDTQYF
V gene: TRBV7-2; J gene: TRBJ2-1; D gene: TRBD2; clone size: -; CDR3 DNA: TGTGCCAGCAGACGCACTAGCGGGGGGGCCGGGGATGAGCAGTTCTTC; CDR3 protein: CASRRTSGGAGDEQFF
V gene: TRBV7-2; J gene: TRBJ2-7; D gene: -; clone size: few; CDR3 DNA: TGTGCCAGCAGCTCCGCTGGGACTGGCGAGCAGTACTTC; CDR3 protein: CASSSAGTGEQYF
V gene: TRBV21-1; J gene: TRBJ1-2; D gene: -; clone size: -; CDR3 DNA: TGTGCCAGCAGCCACCCGGGACAGGGATGTGGCTACACCTTC; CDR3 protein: CASSHPGQGCGYTF
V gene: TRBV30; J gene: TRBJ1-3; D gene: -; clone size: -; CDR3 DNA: TGTGCCTGGAGTGCTTCATGGCAGGGAAACACCATATATTTT; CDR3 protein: CAWSASWQGNTIYF
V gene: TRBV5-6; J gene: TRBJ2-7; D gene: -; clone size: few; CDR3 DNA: TGTGCCAGCAGCCGACGGACGCGGGAAAGGAGGGAGCAGTACTTC; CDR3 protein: CASSRRTRERREQYF
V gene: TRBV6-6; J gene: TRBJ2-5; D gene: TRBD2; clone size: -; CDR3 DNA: TGTGCCAGCGCGCCTCTCTTGGGGGGGGACGGAGAGACCCAGTACTTC; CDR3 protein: CASAPLLGGDGETQYF
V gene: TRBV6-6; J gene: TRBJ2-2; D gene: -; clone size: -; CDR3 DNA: TGTGCCAGCAGTTACACGATGACCCTAGGGGCCGGGGAGCTGTTTTTT; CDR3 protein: CASSYTMTLGAGELFF
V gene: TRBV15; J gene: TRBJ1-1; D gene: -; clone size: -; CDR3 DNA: TGTGCCACCAGCAGAGACTGGCGGTTGAACACTGAAGCTTTCTTT; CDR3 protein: CATSRDWRLNTEAFF
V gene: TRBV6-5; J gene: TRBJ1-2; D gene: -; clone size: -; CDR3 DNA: TGTGCCAGCAGTTACTCAGGGGACTATGGCTACACCTTC; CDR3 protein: CASSYSGDYGYTF
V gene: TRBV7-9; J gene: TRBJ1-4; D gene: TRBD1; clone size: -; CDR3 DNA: TGTGCCAGCAGCTTGGGACAGGGAGAGTATGAAAAACTGTTTTTT; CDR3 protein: CASSLGQGEYEKLFF
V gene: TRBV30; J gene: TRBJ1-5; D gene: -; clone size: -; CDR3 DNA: TGTGCCTGGAGTGAGGGGTCCAATCAGCCCCAGCATTTT; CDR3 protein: CAWSEGSNQPQHF
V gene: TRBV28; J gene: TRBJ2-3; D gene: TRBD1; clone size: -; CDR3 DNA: TGTGCCAGCAGTCCTGGGACAGTACGATATACGCAGTATTTT; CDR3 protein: CASSPGTVRYTQYF
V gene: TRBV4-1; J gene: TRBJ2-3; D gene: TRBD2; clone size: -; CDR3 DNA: TGCGCCAGCAGGGGGGAGCGGGGGGGCCCCGATACGCAGTATTTT; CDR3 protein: CASRGERGGPDTQYF
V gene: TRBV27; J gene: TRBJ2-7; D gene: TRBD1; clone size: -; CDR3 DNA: TGTGCCAGCAGTTTACGGGGGGACAGGGTGGACGAGCAGTACTTC; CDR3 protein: CASSLRGDRVDEQYF
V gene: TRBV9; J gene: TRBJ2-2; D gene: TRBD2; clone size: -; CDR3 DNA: TGTGCCAGCAGCGTACTGACTAGCGGTCGCACCGGGGAGCTGTTTTTT; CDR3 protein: CASSVLTSGRTGELFF
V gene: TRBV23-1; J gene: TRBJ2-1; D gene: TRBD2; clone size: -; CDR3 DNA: TGCGCCAGCCGGAGAGCTCTACTAGCGGCGTACAATGAGCAGTTCTTC; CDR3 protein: CASRRALLAAYNEQFF
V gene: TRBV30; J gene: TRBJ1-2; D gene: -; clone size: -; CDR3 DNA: TGTGCCTGGAGTGTACACAGGGCCGTCTATGGCTACACCTTC; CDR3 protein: CAWSVHRAVYGYTF
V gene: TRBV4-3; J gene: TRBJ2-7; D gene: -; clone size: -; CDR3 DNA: TGCGCCAGCAGCCAAGTTGCGGCTACCTACGAGCAGTACTTC; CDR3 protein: CASSQVAATYEQYF
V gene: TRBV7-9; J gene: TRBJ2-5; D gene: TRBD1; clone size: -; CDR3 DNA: TGTGCCAGCAGCTTAAGCAGGGGGAAGGAGACCCAGTACTTC; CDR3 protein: CASSLSRGKETQYF
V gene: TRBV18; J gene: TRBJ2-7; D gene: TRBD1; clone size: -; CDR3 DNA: TGTGCCAGCTCGTCACCGGGACAGGGGACCTACGAGCAGTACTTC; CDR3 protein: CASSSPGQGTYEQYF
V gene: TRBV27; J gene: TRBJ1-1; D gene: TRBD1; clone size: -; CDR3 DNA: TGTGCCAGCAGTTTGCGCGGACAGGGGCGCCTGAACACTGAAGCTTTCTTT; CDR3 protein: CASSLRGQGRLNTEAFF
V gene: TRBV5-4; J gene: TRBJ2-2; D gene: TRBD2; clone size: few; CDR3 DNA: TGTGCCAGCAGCCCCGGGACTATAAGGACCGGGGAGCTGTTTTTT; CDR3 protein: CASSPGTIRTGELFF
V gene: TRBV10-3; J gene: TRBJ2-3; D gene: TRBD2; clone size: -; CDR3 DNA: TGTGCCATCACCGGGACTACCGCAGATACGCAGTATTTT; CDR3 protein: CAITGTTADTQYF
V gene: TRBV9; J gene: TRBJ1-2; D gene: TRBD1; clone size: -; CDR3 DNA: TGTGCCAGCAGCGTAGAACAGGGGAAAGTTGGCTACACCTTC; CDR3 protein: CASSVEQGKVGYTF
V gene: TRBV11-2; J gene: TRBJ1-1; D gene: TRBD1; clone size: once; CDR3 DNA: TGTGCCAGCAGCTTAGTCAACAAGGGGGCCTTTCAAGAAGCTTTCTTT; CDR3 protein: CASSLVNKGAFQEAFF
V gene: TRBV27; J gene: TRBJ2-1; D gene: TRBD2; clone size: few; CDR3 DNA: TGTGCCAGCACCCGGACTAGCGGTAGCTCCTACAATGAGCAGTTCTTC; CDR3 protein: CASTRTSGSSYNEQFF
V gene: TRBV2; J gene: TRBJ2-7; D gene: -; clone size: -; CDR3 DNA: TGTGCCAGCAGTGTGTTAACGGGAGTGGGGGAGCAGTACTTC; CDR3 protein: CASSVLTGVGEQYF
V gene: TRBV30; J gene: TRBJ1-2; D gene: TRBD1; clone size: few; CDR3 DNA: TGTGCCTGGAGTGTACCCCGGCAGGGGGAGGAAAATGGCTACACCTTC; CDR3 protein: CAWSVPRQGEENGYTF